This TCR beta chain is drawn from a study of blood T cell repertoires in COVID-19. Study-wide context: The United States, Italy and Spain were the sources of the acute and convalescent COVID-19 samples. PBMCs, B-cell-depleted T cells, or T cells provided the cDNA or gDNA that made up the material.

Seattle's cohort entered during active infection and was followed longitudinally. Original processing notes: The authors estimated nucleated cell counts from reference gene primer amplification. Here immunoSEQ multiplex PCR was the method, and the copy in TCRdb shows in-frame clones only, minus some. V and J calls and clone size come straight from that table; D and trimming were deduced from the DNA. In the table there are 130,000 to 150,000 clones, approximately 83% of which are singletons. The source material was peripheral blood. The TCR sequence derives from a woman aged 55-70 years with COVID-19, enrolled during active disease.

The CDR3: CASSLRLAGGPGEQFF. CDR3 nucleotides: TGCGCCAGCAGCCTTCGACTAGCGGGGGGGCCCGGGGAGCAGTTCTTC. The chain joins TRBV5-1 to TRBJ2-1; 14 bases are shared with TRBD2. The germline CDR1 and CDR2 sequences are SGHRS and YFSETQ. This CDR3 spans 16 amino acids. The V and J ends lost 4 bases and 10 bases, in that order; junction bases with no gene match: 10.